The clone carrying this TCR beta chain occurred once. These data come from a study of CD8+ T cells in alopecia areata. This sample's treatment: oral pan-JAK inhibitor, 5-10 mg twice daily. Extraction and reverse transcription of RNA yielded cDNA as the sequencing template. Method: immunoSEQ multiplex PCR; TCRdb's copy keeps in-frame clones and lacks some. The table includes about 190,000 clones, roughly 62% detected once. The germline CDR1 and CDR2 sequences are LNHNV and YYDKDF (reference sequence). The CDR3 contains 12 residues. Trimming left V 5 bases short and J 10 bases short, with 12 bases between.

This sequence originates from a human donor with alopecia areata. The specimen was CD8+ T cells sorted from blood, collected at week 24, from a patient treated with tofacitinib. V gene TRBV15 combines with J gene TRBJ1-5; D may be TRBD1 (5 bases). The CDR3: CATSGDSDPQHF. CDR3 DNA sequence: TGTGCCACCAGCGGTGACAGCGACCCCCAGCATTTT.